Each of the 10 T cell receptor beta chains below was sequenced from the same sample in a study of identifying expanded T cells in peripheral blood (dated by TCRdb to between 2018 and 2021). Receptors were amplified or captured by the immunoSEQ multiplex PCR assay. TCRdb took this table from immuneACCESS and kept in-frame rearrangements with V and J called. Such tables lack part of the clones; where checked against another copy, unresolved V genes explain under half of the gap, and the rest is unexplained. Within this sample are approximately 63,000 clones, with about 90% of them counted one time only. The ten largest clones represent roughly 4.5% of the sample. Sequencing used blood. These TCRs come from a person aged 18-70 years in good health.

The V call is TRBV6-5, the J call TRBJ1-3; no definite D call. Trimming removed 8 bases at V and 1 base at J, with 6 bases between. The CDR3 has 12 residues. Germline lookup yields CDR1 MNHEY and CDR2 SVGAGI. CDR3 sequence reads: CASRGSGNTIYF. As DNA, the CDR3 is TGTGCCAGCCGTGGGTCTGGAAACACCATATATTTT.

The chain combines TRBV19 with TRBJ1-1; D unclear. Germline assignment: CDR1 LNHDA and CDR2 SQIVND (reference sequence). V lost 4 bases to trimming and J lost 4 bases, with 10 bases between them. The CDR3 has 13 amino acids. The CDR3 loop reads CASSTVYFTEAFF. The CDR3 DNA is TGTGCCAGTAGTACAGTCTACTTCACTGAAGCTTTCTTT.

This chain joins TRBV5-4 and TRBJ2-5, with 9 bases fitting TRBD2. J gave up 5 bases and V 2 bases, and 7 bases lay outside the gene matches. Germline V CDR1 and CDR2: SGHNT, YYREEE (reference sequence). This CDR3 region has 15 residues. Written as DNA, the CDR3 is TGTGCCAGCAGCTTAGCGGGAGGCCAGTGGGAGACCCAGTACTTC. Protein: CASSLAGGQWETQYF.

The V and J genes are TRBV4-3 and TRBJ2-7; weak D call: TRBD2 (6 bases). CDR1 is LGHNA and CDR2 is YSLEER in the germline V gene. The germline V and J ends were trimmed by 0 bases and 2 bases, with 14 bases remaining between them. The CDR3 totals 16 residues. This chain's CDR3 is CASSQERAGIPYEQYF. CDR3 coding DNA: TGCGCCAGCAGCCAAGAGCGAGCGGGCATCCCCTACGAGCAGTACTTC.

The rearrangement joins TRBV9 to TRBJ2-3, with 7 bases lining up with TRBD1. The CDR3 runs to 15 residues. V lost 2 bases to trimming and J lost 2 bases; unmatched junction nucleotides: 5. Germline CDR1 and CDR2: SGDLS and YYNGEE. CDR3 sequence reads: CASSVGQVYTDTQYF. The CDR3 bases are TGTGCCAGCAGCGTCGGACAGGTTTACACAGATACGCAGTATTTT.

This clone has just one count. This chain uses TRBV5-1 with TRBJ2-2, with 7 bases lining up with TRBD2. Germline V gene lookup returns CDR1 SGHRS and CDR2 YFSETQ. Trimming took 4 bases from V and 5 from J; bases not matched to a gene: 8. The CDR3 totals 15 residues. The CDR3 sequence is CASSRPGGETGELFF. The DNA of the CDR3 is TGCGCCAGCAGCCGACCGGGGGGAGAGACCGGGGAGCTGTTTTTT.

This clone was recorded once. The chain is built from TRBV4-3 and TRBJ2-7; TRBD1 agrees at 9 bases. With 4 bases clipped from V and 6 bases from J, the junction kept 1 base outside the gene matches. The CDR3 consists of 12 residues. Germline V lookup: CDR1 LGHNA, CDR2 YSLEER. CDR3: CASSLDRGEQYF. CDR3 in DNA: TGCGCCAGCAGCCTGGACAGGGGCGAGCAGTACTTC.

DNA of the CDR3: TGTGCCAGCAGCTCCGGGGCAGCTGGGACAGATACGCAGTATTTT. Translating it yields CASSSGAAGTDTQYF. This chain links TRBV11-2 with TRBJ2-3; either TRBD1 or TRBD2 may supply D (5 bases each). Trimming cost V 4 bases and J 3 bases, with 14 bases left between them. The CDR3 has 15 amino acids. Germline lookup yields CDR1 SGHAT and CDR2 FQNNGV.

The V call is TRBV11-2, the J call TRBJ2-3; 7 nucleotides agree with TRBD2. With V trimmed by 5 bases and J by 1 base, 3 bases remained unmatched. CDR1 and CDR2 from the germline V gene are SGHAT and FQNNGV. This CDR3 spans 14 amino acids. The CDR3 DNA reads TGTGCCAGCAGCATTAGCGGGCGCACAGATACGCAGTATTTT. This codes for CASSISGRTDTQYF.

This chain uses TRBV28 with TRBJ2-1; the D is unclear. V lost 2 bases, J lost 6 bases, and 14 bases lay in between. This CDR3 contains 15 residues. The germline V gene has CDR1 MDHEN and CDR2 SYDVKM. The CDR3 bases are TGTGCCAGCAGTTTACTAAGCCCACTTGGCAATGAGCAGTTCTTC. Translated: CASSLLSPLGNEQFF. The full variable domain, its missing parts supplied by reference TRBV28 and TRBJ2-1, is DVKVTQSSRYLVKRTGEKVFLECVQDMDHENMFWYRQDPGLGLRLIYFSYDVKMKEKGDIPEGYSVSREKKERFSLILESASTNQTSMYLCASSLLSPLGNEQFFGPGTRLTVL.